These 24 T cell receptor beta chains came from one sample sequenced in a study of blood T cell repertoires in COVID-19. Assay used: immunoSEQ multiplex PCR; TCRdb lists only in-frame clones, some missing. The repertoire holds 95,000 to 120,000 clones, with around four fifths as singletons. The sample taken for sequencing was peripheral blood. These receptors all stem from a woman aged 40 to 49 with acute or convalescent COVID-19.

The chain carries TRBV4-2 and TRBJ2-7; D may be TRBD2 (6 bases). With 2 bases removed from V and 2 bases from J, the gap between germline ends came to 31 bases. This CDR3 region has 21 residues. The germline CDR1 and CDR2 sequences are LGHNA and YNFKEQ. CDR3 DNA sequence: TGTGCCAGCAGCCAAATGAGGGTGTCGGGGGACGCCCAAATAAAGGCCTACGAGCAGTACTTC. It specifies CASSQMRVSGDAQIKAYEQYF.

The chain combines TRBV29-1 with TRBJ1-1; weak D call: TRBD1 (5 bases). The V gene's germline CDR1 is SQVTM and CDR2 ANQGSEA. The V gene lost 6 bases and the J gene lost 1 base, with 9 bases spanning the gap. The CDR3 has 12 amino acids. In nucleotides, the CDR3 is TGCAGCGTCGCTACAGGGAACACTGAAGCTTTCTTT. This encodes CSVATGNTEAFF.

The chain uses TRBV6-5 and TRBJ2-2; D is unresolved. In germline, CDR1 is MNHEY, CDR2 SVGAGI. With 0 bases removed from V and 8 bases from J, the gap between germline ends came to 7 bases. The CDR3 sequence is 13 residues long. The CDR3 region is CASSYSVRGELFF. CDR3 sequence (DNA): TGTGCCAGCAGTTACTCGGTCCGGGGGGAGCTGTTTTTT.

The chain recombines TRBV6-4 with TRBJ1-1; no clear D. Germline V gives CDR1 MRHNA, CDR2 SNTAGT. Trimming left V 6 bases short and J 2 bases short, with 13 bases between. The CDR3 contains 14 residues. The CDR3 spells CASSARHENTEAFF. In nucleotides, the CDR3 is TGTGCCAGCAGCGCCCGACACGAAAACACTGAAGCTTTCTTT.

This clone was counted between two and nine times. The chain carries TRBV5-8 and TRBJ1-5; 11 nucleotides agree with TRBD1. The CDR3 runs to 14 residues. Per the germline V gene, CDR1 is SGHTS and CDR2 is YDEGEE. After removal of 4 bases from V and 11 bases from J, the junction contained 8 bases not matched to a gene. This chain's CDR3 is CASSDGTGGLSQHF. Written as DNA, the CDR3 is TGTGCCAGCAGCGACGGGACAGGGGGTCTCTCCCAGCATTTT.

The chain joins TRBV7-8 to TRBJ1-1; 7 nucleotides match TRBD1. CDR1 SGHVS and CDR2 FQNEAQ come from the germline V gene. CDR3 length equals 15 residues. With 4 bases clipped from V and 1 base from J, the junction kept 6 bases outside the gene matches. The CDR3 DNA reads TGTGCCAGCAGCTGGGCCAGGGGGAGGAACACTGAAGCTTTCTTT. Translating it yields CASSWARGRNTEAFF.

The genes are TRBV6-2 or TRBV6-3 and TRBJ1-4; D remains unclear. The CDR3 is 14 amino acids. CDR1 and CDR2 (germline): MNHEY, SVGEGT. V was shortened by 6 bases and J by 4 bases, with 12 bases between the two germline ends. CDR3 residues: CASSPGLINEKLFF. The CDR3 DNA follows: TGTGCCAGCAGCCCCGGACTGATTAATGAAAAACTGTTTTTT.

The chain carries TRBV4-1 and TRBJ2-1, with D possibly matching TRBD1 (5 bases). This CDR3 spans 14 amino acids. The V end lost 1 base, the J end lost 13 bases, and 17 bases lay between the germline ends. Germline V gene data show CDR1 as MGHRA and CDR2 as YSYEKL. CDR3 DNA: TGCGCCAGCAGCCAAGCTCAGGGTAATTTAGGCCAGTTCTTC. Protein sequence: CASSQAQGNLGQFF.

The V call is TRBV7-6, the J call TRBJ2-2; 7 bases align to TRBD1. The CDR3 spans 17 residues. V was pared by 5 bases and J by 5 bases, with 14 bases of the junction left unmatched. In germline, CDR1 is SGHVS, CDR2 FNYEAQ. CDR3 DNA sequence: TGTGCCAGCAGCAACACCCCGGTACAGGGGCGGACCGGGGAGCTGTTTTTT. As protein: CASSNTPVQGRTGELFF.

This chain connects TRBV10-3 to TRBJ1-6; no clear D. With 3 bases removed from V and 1 base from J, the gap between germline ends came to 4 bases. Germline assignment: CDR1 ENHRY and CDR2 SYGVKD. This CDR3 contains 14 residues. The chain's CDR3 is CAISDVSYNSPLHF. DNA for the CDR3: TGTGCCATCAGTGACGTTTCCTATAATTCACCCCTCCACTTT.

This chain connects TRBV6-2 or TRBV6-3 to TRBJ1-2; 11 bases match TRBD1. Germline-derived CDR1 and CDR2 are MNHEY and SVGEGT. Losses at the gene ends were 2 bases for V and 7 bases for J; bases not matched to a gene: 12. This CDR3 region has 17 residues. The DNA for the CDR3 is TGTGCCAGCAGTTACGCTCCGGACAGGGGGCGTAGTGGTGGCTACACCTTC. It translates to CASSYAPDRGRSGGYTF.

The chain joins TRBV6-2 or TRBV6-3 to TRBJ1-5; a possible D gene is TRBD1 (6 bases). The V end was cut by 2 bases, the J end by 0 bases, with 17 bases between. Germline CDR1 MNHEY, CDR2 SVGEGT. The CDR3 has 18 amino acids. The CDR3 region has the DNA TGTGCCAGCAGTTACCCTAACGACAGGATTTATAGCAATCAGCCCCAGCATTTT. Translation: CASSYPNDRIYSNQPQHF.

The rearrangement joins TRBV5-6 to TRBJ1-2; 7 bases are a match to TRBD1. The CDR3 covers 16 residues. The V segment lost 4 bases and the J segment 5 bases; nucleotides outside the gene matches: 14. Germline values: CDR1 SGHDT, CDR2 YYEEEE. CDR3 sequence reads: CASSRSPGQLVYGYTF. CDR3 sequence (DNA): TGTGCCAGCAGCCGCTCCCCGGGACAGCTTGTGTATGGCTACACCTTC.

The chain joins TRBV4-1 to TRBJ1-2, with 10 nucleotides matching TRBD1. With 4 bases clipped from V and 6 bases from J, the junction kept 8 bases outside the gene matches. From germline, CDR1 is MGHRA and CDR2 YSYEKL. The CDR3 loop spans 15 amino acids. CDR3 sequence reads: CASSPPRDRGHGYTF. In DNA, the CDR3 is TGCGCCAGCAGCCCGCCGAGGGACAGGGGACATGGCTACACCTTC.

This chain uses TRBV18 with TRBJ1-3; D possibly corresponds to TRBD1 (5 bases). Germline V gene lookup returns CDR1 KGHSH and CDR2 LQKENI. V gave up 2 bases and J gave up 0 bases, with 14 bases separating them. The CDR3 is 17 amino acids. DNA for the CDR3: TGTGCCAGCTCACCATCGAATTGGGGCAACTCTGGAAACACCATATATTTT. Translation: CASSPSNWGNSGNTIYF.

This chain uses TRBV24-1 with TRBJ2-1; possible D gene TRBD1, 6 bases. The CDR3 contains 13 residues. Trimming removed 2 bases from V and 9 bases from J, with 10 bases in between. Germline V gives CDR1 KGHDR, CDR2 SFDVKD. The CDR3 sequence: CATSDSGQLEQFF. In nucleotides, the CDR3 is TGTGCCACCAGTGATTCTGGACAGCTTGAGCAGTTCTTC.

This clone showed up just a few times. The rearrangement uses TRBV7-9 and TRBJ1-1; D unresolved. Germline CDR1 and CDR2: SEHNR and FQNEAQ (reference sequence). CDR3 length equals 12 residues. V lost 3 bases, J lost 6 bases, and 8 bases lay in between. As DNA, the CDR3 is TGTGCCAGCAGCTTGGGAGGGCCTGAAGCTTTCTTT. The encoded protein is CASSLGGPEAFF.

The chain combines TRBV6-5 with TRBJ1-3; 8 nucleotides match TRBD1. The CDR3 length is 15 residues. Germline V gives CDR1 MNHEY, CDR2 SVGAGI. The J segment lost 2 bases and the V segment lost 7 bases, leaving 7 bases of the junction unmatched. Here the CDR3 reads CASTSTGAPGNTIYF. The CDR3 DNA follows: TGTGCCAGCACTTCGACAGGGGCGCCTGGAAACACCATATATTTT.

The V and J genes are TRBV11-2 and TRBJ2-2, with D maybe TRBD2 (6 bases). The CDR3 is 16 residues long. The germline V gene has CDR1 SGHAT and CDR2 FQNNGV. Trimming took off 5 bases at V and 4 bases at J, with 17 bases between the two ends. The DNA of the CDR3 is TGTGCCAGCAGCCACGTACCCGGGACTGGCACCGGGGAGCTGTTTTTT. Translated: CASSHVPGTGTGELFF. The entire variable domain, with the rest obtained from reference TRBV11-2 and TRBJ2-2, is as follows: EAGVAQSPRYKIIEKRQSVAFWCNPISGHATLYWYQQILGQGPKLLIQFQNNGVVDDSQLPKDRFSAERLKGVDSTLKIQPAKLEDSAVYLCASSHVPGTGTGELFFGEGSRLTVL.

The count of this clone is one. This chain connects TRBV7-9 to TRBJ2-5; D is possibly TRBD2 (5 bases). This CDR3 has 13 residues. Germline V gene lookup returns CDR1 SEHNR and CDR2 FQNEAQ (reference sequence). V was clipped by 5 bases and J by 5 bases, with 12 bases between them. The CDR3 sequence: CASSRGVDETQYF. In nucleotides, the CDR3 is TGTGCCAGCAGCCGGGGAGTGGATGAGACCCAGTACTTC.

The chain uses TRBV30 and TRBJ1-2, with 10 positions matching TRBD1. The CDR3 has 12 amino acids. Germline-derived CDR1 and CDR2 are GTSNPN and SVGIG (reference sequence). Written as DNA, the CDR3 is TGTGCAACGGGACAGGGGAGGGTGAGCTACACCTTC. Amino acid sequence: CATGQGRVSYTF.

The sample holds one count of this clone. The chain carries TRBV6-5 and TRBJ1-5; D might be TRBD1 (6 bases). CDR1 and CDR2 (germline): MNHEY, SVGAGI. The CDR3 spans 15 residues. Trimming took 8 bases from V and 3 from J, leaving 17 bases between them. The CDR3 spells CASRPRQVLNQPQHF. The CDR3 DNA follows: TGTGCCAGCCGACCAAGACAGGTACTCAATCAGCCCCAGCATTTT.

About this clone: Within the sample, other DNA sequences also encode this same CDR3. The rearrangement joins TRBV6-5 to TRBJ2-3, with D hard to call. The CDR3 runs 11 residues. Germline CDR1 is MNHEY and CDR2 is SVGAGI. The V gene lost 8 bases and the J gene lost 6 bases, with 9 bases spanning the gap. CDR3 nucleotide sequence: TGTGCCAGCTCGACCAGGGATACGCAGTATTTT. Amino acids: CASSTRDTQYF.

The CDR3 spells CASSYGPEANYGYTF. The CDR3 DNA reads TGTGCCAGCAGTTACGGGCCGGAAGCTAACTATGGCTACACCTTC. The chain links TRBV6-5 to TRBJ1-2; D gene ambiguous. The CDR3 sequence is 15 residues long. Germline CDR1 and CDR2: MNHEY and SVGAGI. Trimming pared 2 bases from V and 0 bases from J, leaving 10 bases between.